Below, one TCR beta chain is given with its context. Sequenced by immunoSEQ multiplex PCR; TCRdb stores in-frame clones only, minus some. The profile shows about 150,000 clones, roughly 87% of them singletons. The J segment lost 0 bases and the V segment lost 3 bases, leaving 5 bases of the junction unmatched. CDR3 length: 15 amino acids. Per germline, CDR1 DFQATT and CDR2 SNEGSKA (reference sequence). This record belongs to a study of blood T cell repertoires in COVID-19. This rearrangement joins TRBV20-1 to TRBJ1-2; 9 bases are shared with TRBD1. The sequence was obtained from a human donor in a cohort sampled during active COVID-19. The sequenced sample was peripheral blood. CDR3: CSASKGQGTNYGYTF. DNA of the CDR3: TGCAGTGCTAGTAAGGGACAGGGTACTAACTATGGCTACACCTTC.